The clone carrying this TCR beta chain was picked up a small number of times. Expressed TCRB transcripts were sequenced, since all the RNA that had been isolated was reverse transcribed. The assay was immunoSEQ multiplex PCR, and TCRdb's table has in-frame clones only and misses some. This sample has some 150,000 clones, with around 9.3% found just once. The sample originates from a study of beta chain features in type 1 diabetes. Germline lookup yields CDR1 LGHNT and CDR2 FRNRAP. CDR3 length equals 17 residues. The V gene end was trimmed by 6 bases and the J gene end by 4 bases; junction bases not matched to a gene: 12.

This sequence was found in a man aged 18 to 30 in good health. This sequence joins TRBV12-5 and TRBJ2-1; TRBD2 matches at 10 bases. Sample: naive CD4+ T cells from blood. CDR3 sequence (DNA): TGTGCTAGTGGGCCGGCCTCCACTAGCGGGGTTTACAATGAGCAGTTCTTC. Encoded protein: CASGPASTSGVYNEQFF.